Listed below are T cell receptor beta chains from one sample, sequenced in a study of early T cells in non-severe SARS-CoV-2 infection. TCRdb analysed the 5' RACE reads with MiXCR anew, one entry per CDR3 protein. In the table there are tens of thousands of distinct CDR3 sequences, approximately 10% of which are singletons. The source material was whole blood. The receptors were gathered from an adult who was a healthcare worker with PCR-confirmed SARS-CoV-2 infection or an uninfected control (not recorded which). CDR3s include the opening cysteine and the closing phenylalanine or tryptophan. The D gene is left open where the match is weak. Clone size appears in some rows only: once, few, many, or a class for an expanded clone.

d_gene	abundance	j_gene	v_gene	CDR3aa	CDR3nt
.	many	TRBJ2-3	TRBV7-9	CASSRSADTQYF	TGTGCCAGCAGCAGATCTGCAGATACGCAGTATTTT
.	many	TRBJ2-1	TRBV5-1	CASSLEAPGFGNEQFF	TGCGCCAGCAGCTTGGAAGCGCCAGGGTTTGGCAATGAGCAGTTCTTC
.	many	TRBJ2-3	TRBV5-1	CASSWGYEEDTQYF	TGCGCCAGCAGCTGGGGATATGAGGAAGATACGCAGTATTTT
.	.	TRBJ2-3	TRBV11-2	CASSLYSPDTQYF	TGTGCCAGCAGCTTATATTCCCCAGATACGCAGTATTTT
.	many	TRBJ2-1	TRBV4-3	CASSQDLGRLLSYNEQFF	TGCGCCAGCAGCCAGGACCTGGGACGCCTACTCTCCTACAATGAGCAGTTCTTC
TRBD2	many	TRBJ2-3	TRBV29-1	CSVEDRLAGTTDTQYF	TGCAGCGTTGAAGATCGACTAGCGGGAACCACAGATACGCAGTATTTT
TRBD1	many	TRBJ2-1	TRBV10-3	CAISGRGQGAREQFF	TGTGCCATCAGTGGCCGGGGACAGGGGGCCAGAGAGCAGTTCTTC
.	many	TRBJ2-4	TRBV6-5	CASSPLRGRNIQYF	TGTGCCAGCAGCCCACTGAGGGGAAGAAACATTCAGTACTTC
.	few	TRBJ2-7	TRBV19	CASSQGPPVDEQYF	TGTGCCAGTAGCCAAGGCCCCCCAGTGGACGAGCAGTACTTC
.	many	TRBJ2-7	TRBV5-1	CASSSPEGNPYEQYF	TGCGCCAGCAGCTCGCCCGAGGGGAATCCCTACGAGCAGTACTTC
.	many	TRBJ1-4	TRBV7-2	CASSRTGTSGEKLFF	TGTGCCAGCAGCAGAACCGGGACAAGCGGTGAAAAACTGTTTTTT
TRBD1	few	TRBJ2-3	TRBV24-1	CATSESGTGRDTQYF	TGTGCCACCAGTGAATCTGGGACAGGTCGGGATACGCAGTATTTT
TRBD1	few	TRBJ1-1	TRBV6-1	CASSEFLVTGNTEVFF	TGTGCCAGCAGTGAATTTCTTGTGACAGGGAACACTGAAGTTTTCTTT
TRBD1	many	TRBJ1-1	TRBV11-2	CASSLDRGLTEAFF	TGTGCCAGCAGCTTAGACAGGGGGCTAACTGAAGCTTTCTTT
.	many	TRBJ2-3	TRBV10-3	CAISESRISGDTQYF	TGTGCCATCAGTGAGAGCCGAATATCCGGGGATACGCAGTATTTT
.	.	TRBJ2-3	TRBV7-9	CASSQPQGPDTQYF	TGTGCCAGCAGCCAACCCCAGGGCCCAGATACGCAGTATTTT
TRBD1	few	TRBJ1-1	TRBV12-3/TRBV12-4	CASSTGAQAFF	TGTGCCAGCAGTACAGGGGCGCAAGCTTTCTTT
.	few	TRBJ1-2	TRBV27	CASSLRDKRGYTF	TGTGCCAGCAGTTTACGGGACAAGAGAGGCTACACCTTC
TRBD1	many	TRBJ1-6	TRBV11-2	CASSPVGGINGSPLHF	TGTGCCAGCAGCCCTGTAGGGGGCATAAACGGTTCACCCCTCCACTTT
TRBD1	.	TRBJ1-2	TRBV5-1	CASSSGQGNYGYTF	TGCGCCAGCAGCTCGGGACAGGGGAACTATGGCTACACCTTC
TRBD2	.	TRBJ2-1	TRBV30	CASNLLAGGPVFF	TGTGCCTCCAATTTACTAGCGGGAGGGCCAGTTTTCTTC
.	.	TRBJ2-1	TRBV29-1	CSVGEMLYNEQFF	TGCAGCGTTGGGGAAATGTTGTACAATGAGCAGTTCTTC
TRBD2	.	TRBJ2-3	TRBV6-2/TRBV6-3	CASGLAGVDTQYF	TGTGCCAGCGGTTTAGCGGGAGTCGATACGCAGTATTTT
.	.	TRBJ2-1	TRBV5-6	CASSYRLAAYNEQFF	TGTGCCAGCAGTTACCGACTGGCCGCCTACAATGAGCAGTTCTTC
.	few	TRBJ2-7	TRBV6-5	CASRTGQGSYEQYF	TGTGCCAGCAGGACCGGACAAGGGTCCTACGAGCAGTACTTC
.	.	TRBJ2-1	TRBV3-1	CASSQEGGEYNEQFF	TGTGCCAGCAGCCAAGAGGGGGGCGAGTACAATGAGCAGTTCTTC
TRBD1	.	TRBJ2-3	TRBV6-1	CASTIPQGSGDTQYF	TGTGCCAGCACCATCCCACAGGGGTCGGGAGATACGCAGTATTTT
.	many	TRBJ2-7	TRBV7-9	CASRVSGAHEQYF	TGTGCCAGCAGGGTCTCGGGGGCCCACGAGCAGTACTTC
.	.	TRBJ2-7	TRBV12-3/TRBV12-4	CASSIGSGRFTHEQYF	TGTGCCAGCAGCATAGGTTCGGGCAGGTTTACCCACGAGCAGTACTTC
TRBD1	few	TRBJ1-4	TRBV7-2	CASSPQGAGEKLFF	TGTGCCAGCAGCCCACAGGGGGCAGGGGAAAAACTGTTTTTT
.	many	TRBJ2-1	TRBV7-3	CASSFNSYNEQFF	TGTGCCAGCAGCTTTAACTCCTACAATGAGCAGTTCTTC
.	.	TRBJ2-5	TRBV21-1	CASSKGLAEETQYF	TGTGCCAGCAGCAAAGGGCTAGCGGAAGAGACCCAGTACTTC
.	few	TRBJ2-4	TRBV7-2	CASSPDKINIQYF	TGTGCCAGCAGCCCAGATAAGATAAACATTCAGTACTTC
.	many	TRBJ1-4	TRBV4-2	CASSQDRARASTNEKLFF	TGTGCCAGCAGCCAAGACAGGGCCAGGGCTTCAACTAATGAAAAACTGTTTTTT
TRBD1	many	TRBJ2-5	TRBV19	CASTHRTGRGKETQYF	TGTGCCAGTACCCACCGGACAGGCAGGGGGAAAGAGACCCAGTACTTC
.	.	TRBJ2-4	TRBV15	CATSRERTNGGIQYF	TGTGCCACCAGCAGAGAGCGGACCAATGGAGGGATTCAGTACTTC
.	.	TRBJ2-7	TRBV6-2/TRBV6-3	CASSLKDWSYEQYF	TGTGCCAGCAGTCTTAAGGACTGGTCCTACGAGCAGTACTTC
.	few	TRBJ2-7	TRBV6-6	CASSLLLSYEQYF	TGTGCCAGCAGTTTGCTCTTATCCTACGAGCAGTACTTC
TRBD2	few	TRBJ2-1	TRBV6-2/TRBV6-3	CASSKALGLAGLEQFF	TGTGCCAGCAGCAAGGCCTTGGGACTAGCGGGATTGGAGCAGTTCTTC
TRBD2	many	TRBJ2-7	TRBV7-3	CASSLTSGGSYEQYF	TGTGCCAGCAGCCTGACTAGCGGGGGTAGTTACGAGCAGTACTTC
TRBD2	.	TRBJ2-3	TRBV7-7	CASSLGHSGGADTQYF	TGTGCCAGCAGCTTAGGTCATAGCGGGGGGGCGGATACGCAGTATTTT
.	.	TRBJ2-5	TRBV7-2	CASRLSVGKETQYF	TGTGCCAGCAGACTCAGCGTCGGGAAAGAGACCCAGTACTTC
TRBD1	.	TRBJ2-3	TRBV28	CASSETGGGNTQYF	TGTGCCAGCAGTGAAACAGGGGGCGGGAATACGCAGTATTTT
.	few	TRBJ2-3	TRBV4-3	CASSPRGAGTDTQYF	TGCGCCAGCAGCCCGAGAGGGGCCGGAACAGATACGCAGTATTTT
TRBD1	.	TRBJ2-7	TRBV11-3	CASSLFQGASENTCQYF	TGTGCCAGCAGCCTGTTCCAGGGGGCGTCTGAGAATACGTGTCAGTACTTC
.	many	TRBJ1-5	TRBV5-4	CASSLEGTQPQHF	TGTGCCAGCAGCTTGGAGGGAACTCAGCCCCAGCATTTT
.	.	TRBJ2-1	TRBV30	CAWTRRGGVRNEQFF	TGTGCCTGGACTCGAAGGGGGGGCGTCAGGAATGAGCAGTTCTTC
.	few	TRBJ2-2	TRBV7-8	CASSRLGGFSGELFF	TGTGCCAGCAGCCGTCTCGGGGGTTTCTCCGGGGAGCTGTTTTTT
.	few	TRBJ1-6	TRBV20-1	CSARGPGASNSPLHF	TGCAGTGCTAGGGGGCCGGGTGCATCTAATTCACCCCTCCACTTT
.	many	TRBJ1-5	TRBV19	CASSNDKKGSNQPQHF	TGTGCCAGTAGTAACGACAAAAAAGGGAGCAATCAGCCCCAGCATTTT
.	few	TRBJ1-1	TRBV5-1	CASSLSQATEAFF	TGCGCCAGCAGCTTGTCACAGGCCACTGAAGCTTTCTTT
TRBD1	.	TRBJ2-7	TRBV2	CASSDSNRGNEQYF	TGTGCCAGCAGTGACTCGAACAGGGGGAACGAGCAGTACTTC